This paragraph reports one T cell receptor (beta chain). The antigen this receptor binds is unknown. One base away there is no much larger clone; base qualities are not given. Other DNA sequences within the sample encode an identical CDR3. Via the germline V gene, CDR1 is SGHRS and CDR2 YFSETQ. The V end loses 0 bases and the J end loses 2 bases, and a stretch of 6 bases separates them. The CDR3 has 14 amino acids, counting the end cysteine and phenylalanine. The kept DNA is CDR3 alone, 42 bases in frame from the first base. Libraries came from the immunoSEQ multiplex PCR assay. TCRdb holds this immuneACCESS table with in-frame rearrangements only. Some clones are missing; in checked studies, unresolved V genes explain under half, and the rest has no known cause. This sample is represented by about 21,000 clones; under 95% of them were singletons. In total, the top ten clones hold 0.65% to 0.85% of the sample.

This sample stems from a study of T cell changes during pregnancy in multiple sclerosis (dated by TCRdb to the late 2010s). Notes on the research overall: The study looked at changes in the T cell repertoire across pregnancy in women with multiple sclerosis.

This clonotype was obtained from a female donor with multiple sclerosis, enrolled in a pregnancy study. The sequences come from CD4+ T cells from peripheral blood mononuclear cells, collected in the third trimester of pregnancy. The chain couples TRBV5-1 to TRBJ2-1, with TRBD2 tentatively as D gene (6 bases match). The nucleotide sequence reads as follows: TGCGCCAGCAGCTTGGGACTAGCCTACAATGAGCAGTTCTTC. Its protein product is CASSLGLAYNEQFF. Where the CDR3 stops, the reference TRBV5-1 and TRBJ2-1 genes take over; the full variable domain is KAGVTQTPRYLIKTRGQQVTLSCSPISGHRSVSWYQQTPGQGLQFLFEYFSETQRNKGNFPGRFSGRQFSNSRSEMNVSTLELGDSALYLCASSLGLAYNEQFFGPGTRLTVL.